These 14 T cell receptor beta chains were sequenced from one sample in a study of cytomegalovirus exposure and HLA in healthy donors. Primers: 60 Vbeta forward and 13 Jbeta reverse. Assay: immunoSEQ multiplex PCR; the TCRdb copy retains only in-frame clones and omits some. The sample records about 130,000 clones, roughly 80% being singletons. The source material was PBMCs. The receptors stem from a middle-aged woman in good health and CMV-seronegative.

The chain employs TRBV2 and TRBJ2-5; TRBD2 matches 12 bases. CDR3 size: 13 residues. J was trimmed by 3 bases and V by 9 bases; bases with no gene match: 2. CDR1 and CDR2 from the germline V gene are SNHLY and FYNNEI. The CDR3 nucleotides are TGTGCCAGTCGACTAGCGGGGGAAGAGACCCAGTACTTC. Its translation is CASRLAGEETQYF.

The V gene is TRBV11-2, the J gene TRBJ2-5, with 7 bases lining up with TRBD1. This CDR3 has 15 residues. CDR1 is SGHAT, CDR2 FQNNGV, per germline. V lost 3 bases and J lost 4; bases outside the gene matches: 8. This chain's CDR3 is CASSLTGTVLETQYF. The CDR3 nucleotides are TGTGCCAGCAGCTTGACCGGGACAGTATTAGAGACCCAGTACTTC. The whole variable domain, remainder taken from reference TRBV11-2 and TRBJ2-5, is EAGVAQSPRYKIIEKRQSVAFWCNPISGHATLYWYQQILGQGPKLLIQFQNNGVVDDSQLPKDRFSAERLKGVDSTLKIQPAKLEDSAVYLCASSLTGTVLETQYFGPGTRLLVL.

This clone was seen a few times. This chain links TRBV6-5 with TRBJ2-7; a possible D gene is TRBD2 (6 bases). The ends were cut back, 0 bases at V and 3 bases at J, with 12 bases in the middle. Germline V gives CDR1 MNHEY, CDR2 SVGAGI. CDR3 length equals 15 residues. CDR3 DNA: TGTGCCAGCAGTTACTCTAGCGAGGGAGGCTACGAGCAGTACTTC. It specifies CASSYSSEGGYEQYF.

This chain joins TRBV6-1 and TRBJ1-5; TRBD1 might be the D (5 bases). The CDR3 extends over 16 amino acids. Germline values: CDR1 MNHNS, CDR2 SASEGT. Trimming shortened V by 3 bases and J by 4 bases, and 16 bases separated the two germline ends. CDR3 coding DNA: TGTGCCAGCAGTGATGCGGGGGGATTTGTTAATCAGCCCCAGCATTTT. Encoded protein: CASSDAGGFVNQPQHF.

For the CDR3, the DNA is TGTGCCAGCAGTGCCACAGGGGGCGCGGGTGAAGCTTTCTTT. Translation: CASSATGGAGEAFF. The chain employs TRBV6-1 and TRBJ1-1; 9 nucleotides agree with TRBD1. After removal of 4 bases from V and 7 bases from J, the junction contained 7 bases not matched to a gene. The CDR3 sequence is 14 residues long. Germline V gene sequence: CDR1 MNHNS, CDR2 SASEGT.

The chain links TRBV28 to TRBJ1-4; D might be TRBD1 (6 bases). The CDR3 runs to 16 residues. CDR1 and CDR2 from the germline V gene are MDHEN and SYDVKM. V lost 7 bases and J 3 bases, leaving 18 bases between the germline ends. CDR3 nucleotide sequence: TGTGCCAGCACTCCCGGAGGGGGGGGATCTAATGAAAAACTGTTTTTT. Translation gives CASTPGGGGSNEKLFF. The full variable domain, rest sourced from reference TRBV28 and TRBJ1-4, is DVKVTQSSRYLVKRTGEKVFLECVQDMDHENMFWYRQDPGLGLRLIYFSYDVKMKEKGDIPEGYSVSREKKERFSLILESASTNQTSMYLCASTPGGGGSNEKLFFGSGTQLSVL.

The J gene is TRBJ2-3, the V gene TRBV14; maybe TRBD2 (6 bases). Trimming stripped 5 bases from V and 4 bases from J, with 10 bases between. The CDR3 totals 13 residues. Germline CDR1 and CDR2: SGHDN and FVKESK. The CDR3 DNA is TGTGCCAGCAGCGAAAGACTAGCAGATACGCAGTATTTT. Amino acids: CASSERLADTQYF.

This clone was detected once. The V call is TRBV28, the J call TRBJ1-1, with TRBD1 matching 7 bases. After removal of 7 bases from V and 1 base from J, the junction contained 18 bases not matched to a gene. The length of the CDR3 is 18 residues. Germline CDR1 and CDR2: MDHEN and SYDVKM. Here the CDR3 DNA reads TGTGCCAGCAACCCAGGGGTGACAGGGTTGGAGTGGAACACTGAAGCTTTCTTT. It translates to CASNPGVTGLEWNTEAFF.

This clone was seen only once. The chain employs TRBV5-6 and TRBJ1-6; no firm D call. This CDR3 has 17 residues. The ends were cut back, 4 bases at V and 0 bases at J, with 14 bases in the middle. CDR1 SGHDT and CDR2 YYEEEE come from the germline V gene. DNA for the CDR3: TGTGCCAGCAGCATCCTGACTGCGAGCTCCTATAATTCACCCCTCCACTTT. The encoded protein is CASSILTASSYNSPLHF.

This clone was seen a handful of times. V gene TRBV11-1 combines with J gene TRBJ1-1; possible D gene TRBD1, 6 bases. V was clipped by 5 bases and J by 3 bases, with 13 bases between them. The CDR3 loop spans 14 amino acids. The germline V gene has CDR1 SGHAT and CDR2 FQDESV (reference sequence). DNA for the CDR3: TGTGCCAGCAGCAGAAACAGGGATTACACTGAAGCTTTCTTT. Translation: CASSRNRDYTEAFF.

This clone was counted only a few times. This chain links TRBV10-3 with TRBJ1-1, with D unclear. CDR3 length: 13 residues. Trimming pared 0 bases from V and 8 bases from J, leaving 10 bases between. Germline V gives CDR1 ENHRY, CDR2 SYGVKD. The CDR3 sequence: CAISESEVTEAFF. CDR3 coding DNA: TGTGCCATCAGTGAGTCGGAGGTTACAGAAGCTTTCTTT.

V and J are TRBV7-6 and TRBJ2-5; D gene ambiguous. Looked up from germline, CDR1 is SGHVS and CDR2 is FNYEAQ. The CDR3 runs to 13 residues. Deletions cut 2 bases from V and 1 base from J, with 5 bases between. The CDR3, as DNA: TGTGCCAGCAGCTTACTATTCCAAGAGACCCAGTACTTC. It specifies CASSLLFQETQYF.

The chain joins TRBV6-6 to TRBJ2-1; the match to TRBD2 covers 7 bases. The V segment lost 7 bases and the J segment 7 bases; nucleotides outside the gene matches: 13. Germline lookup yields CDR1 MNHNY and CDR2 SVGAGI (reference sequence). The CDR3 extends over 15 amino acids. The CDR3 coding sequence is TGTGCCAGCACATCCCCACAGCGGGAAGGGAATGAGCAGTTCTTC. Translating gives CASTSPQREGNEQFF.

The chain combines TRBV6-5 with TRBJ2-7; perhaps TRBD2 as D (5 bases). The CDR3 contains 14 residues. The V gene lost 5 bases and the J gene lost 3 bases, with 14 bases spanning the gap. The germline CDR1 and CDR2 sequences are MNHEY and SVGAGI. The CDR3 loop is CASSEGPGNYEQYF. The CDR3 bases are TGTGCCAGCAGTGAAGGACCGGGAAACTACGAGCAGTACTTC.